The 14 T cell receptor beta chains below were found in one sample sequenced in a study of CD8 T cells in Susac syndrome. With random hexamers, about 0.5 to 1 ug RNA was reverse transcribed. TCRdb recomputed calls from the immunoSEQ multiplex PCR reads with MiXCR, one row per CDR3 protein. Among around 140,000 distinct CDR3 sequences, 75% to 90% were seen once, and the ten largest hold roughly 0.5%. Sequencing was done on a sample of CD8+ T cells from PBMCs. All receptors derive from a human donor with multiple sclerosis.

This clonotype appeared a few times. The CDR3 here is CASRKGQVSFPGELFF. CDR3 DNA sequence: TGTGCCAGCAGAAAGGGACAGGTTTCTTTCCCCGGGGAGCTGTTTTTT. The chain links TRBV28 to TRBJ2-2; 8 nucleotides agree with TRBD1. This CDR3 is built from 16 residues. J lost 6 bases, V lost 6 bases, and 12 bases had no gene match. Germline CDR1 is MDHEN and CDR2 is SYDVKM.

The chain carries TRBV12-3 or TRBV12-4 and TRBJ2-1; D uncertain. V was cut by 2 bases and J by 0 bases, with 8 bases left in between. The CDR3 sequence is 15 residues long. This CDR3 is CASSLFRSSYNEQFF. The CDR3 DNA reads TGTGCCAGCAGTTTATTCCGAAGCTCCTACAATGAGCAGTTCTTC.

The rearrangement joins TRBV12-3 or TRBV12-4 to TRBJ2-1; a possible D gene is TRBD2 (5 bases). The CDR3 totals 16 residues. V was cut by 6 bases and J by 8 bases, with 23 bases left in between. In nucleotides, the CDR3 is TGTGCCAGCAGGCCCGGAGGCGGTCTAAGATGGGATGAGCAGTTCTTC. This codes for CASRPGGGLRWDEQFF.

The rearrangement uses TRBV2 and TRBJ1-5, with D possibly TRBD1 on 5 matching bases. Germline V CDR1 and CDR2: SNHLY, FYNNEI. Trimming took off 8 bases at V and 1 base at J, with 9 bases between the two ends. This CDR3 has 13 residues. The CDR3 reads CASGGPSNQPQHF. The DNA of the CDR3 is TGTGCCAGCGGGGGACCGAGCAATCAGCCCCAGCATTTT.

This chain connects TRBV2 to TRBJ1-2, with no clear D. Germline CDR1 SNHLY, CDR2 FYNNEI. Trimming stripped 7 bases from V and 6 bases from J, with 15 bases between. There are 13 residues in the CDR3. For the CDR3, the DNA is TGTGCCAGCATTCTGGAACAGAGCAATGGCTACACCTTC. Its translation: CASILEQSNGYTF.

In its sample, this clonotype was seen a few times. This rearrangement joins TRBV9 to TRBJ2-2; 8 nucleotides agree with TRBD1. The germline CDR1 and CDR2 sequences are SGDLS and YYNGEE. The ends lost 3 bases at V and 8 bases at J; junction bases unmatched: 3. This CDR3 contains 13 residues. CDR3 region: CASSGQGAGELFF. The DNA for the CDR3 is TGTGCCAGCAGCGGGCAGGGGGCGGGGGAGCTGTTTTTT.

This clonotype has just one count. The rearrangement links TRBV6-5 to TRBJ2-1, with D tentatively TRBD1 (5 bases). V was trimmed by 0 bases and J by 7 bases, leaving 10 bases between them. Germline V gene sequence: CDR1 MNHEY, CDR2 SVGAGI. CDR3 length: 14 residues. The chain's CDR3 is CASSYSNKGNEQFF. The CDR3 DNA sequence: TGTGCCAGCAGTTACTCAAATAAGGGGAATGAGCAGTTCTTC.

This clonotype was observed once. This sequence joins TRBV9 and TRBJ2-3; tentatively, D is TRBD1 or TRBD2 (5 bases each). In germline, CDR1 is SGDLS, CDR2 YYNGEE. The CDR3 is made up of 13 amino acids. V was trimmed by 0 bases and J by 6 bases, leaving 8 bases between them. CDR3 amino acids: CASSVEGEDTQYF. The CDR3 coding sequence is TGTGCCAGCAGCGTAGAAGGGGAGGATACGCAGTATTTT.

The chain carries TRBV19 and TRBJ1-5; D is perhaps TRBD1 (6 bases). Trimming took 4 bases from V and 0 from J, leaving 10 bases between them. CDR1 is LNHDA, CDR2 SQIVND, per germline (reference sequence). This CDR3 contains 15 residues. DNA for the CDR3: TGTGCCAGTAGTACTGGGACACGTAGCAATCAGCCCCAGCATTTT. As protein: CASSTGTRSNQPQHF.

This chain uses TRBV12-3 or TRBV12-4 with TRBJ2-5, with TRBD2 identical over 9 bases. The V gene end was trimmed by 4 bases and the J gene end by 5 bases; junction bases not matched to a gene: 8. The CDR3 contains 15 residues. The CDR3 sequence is CASSYSGSGGETQYF. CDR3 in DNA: TGTGCCAGCAGTTATAGCGGGAGCGGGGGGGAGACCCAGTACTTC.

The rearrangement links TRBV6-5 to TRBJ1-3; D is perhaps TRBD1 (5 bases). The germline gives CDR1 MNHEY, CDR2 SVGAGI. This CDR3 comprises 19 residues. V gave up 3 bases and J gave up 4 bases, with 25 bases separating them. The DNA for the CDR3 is TGTGCCAGCAGTTATTTACCGGGACGCTGGATTATAGCAGGAAACACCATATATTTT. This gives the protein CASSYLPGRWIIAGNTIYF.

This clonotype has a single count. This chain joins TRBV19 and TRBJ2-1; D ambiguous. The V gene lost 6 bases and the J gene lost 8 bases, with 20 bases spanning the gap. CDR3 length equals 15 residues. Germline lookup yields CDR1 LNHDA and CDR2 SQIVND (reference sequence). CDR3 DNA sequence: TGTGCCAGTAGCCTTCCTCGACTCCTCCCTCATGAGCAGTTCTTC. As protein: CASSLPRLLPHEQFF.

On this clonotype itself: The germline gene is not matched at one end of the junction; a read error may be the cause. This chain's CDR3 is CANSLTNAGGLFF. DNA of the CDR3: TGTGCCAACAGCTTAACTAATGCCGGGGGGCTGTTTTTT. V usage is TRBV13 and J usage is TRBJ2-2, with TRBD2 as a possible D gene (6 bases). This CDR3 region has 13 residues. The germline V gene encodes CDR1 PRHDT and CDR2 FYEKMQ (reference sequence).

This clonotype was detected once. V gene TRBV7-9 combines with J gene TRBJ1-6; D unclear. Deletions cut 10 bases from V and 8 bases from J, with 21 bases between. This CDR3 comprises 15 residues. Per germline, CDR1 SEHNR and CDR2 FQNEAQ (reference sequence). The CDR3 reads CAISTWGAVDSPLHF. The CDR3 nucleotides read TGTGCCATCTCCACCTGGGGTGCAGTGGATTCACCCCTCCACTTT.